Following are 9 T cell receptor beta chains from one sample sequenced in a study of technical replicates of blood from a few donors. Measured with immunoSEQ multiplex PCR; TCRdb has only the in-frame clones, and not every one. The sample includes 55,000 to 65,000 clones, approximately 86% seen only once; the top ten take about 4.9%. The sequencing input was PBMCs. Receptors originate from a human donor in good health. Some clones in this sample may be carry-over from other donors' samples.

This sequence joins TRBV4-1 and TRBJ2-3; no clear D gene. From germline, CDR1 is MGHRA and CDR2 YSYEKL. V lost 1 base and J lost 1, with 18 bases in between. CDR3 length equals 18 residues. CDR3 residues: CASSQVRLAKYRTDTQYF. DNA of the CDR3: TGCGCCAGCAGCCAAGTGAGGTTGGCAAAATATCGCACAGATACGCAGTATTTT.

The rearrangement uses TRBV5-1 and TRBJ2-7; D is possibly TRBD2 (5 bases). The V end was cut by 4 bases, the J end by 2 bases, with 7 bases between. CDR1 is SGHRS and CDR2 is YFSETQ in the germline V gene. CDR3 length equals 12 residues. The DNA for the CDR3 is TGCGCCAGCAGCGGAGGAACCTACGAGCAGTACTTC. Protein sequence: CASSGGTYEQYF.

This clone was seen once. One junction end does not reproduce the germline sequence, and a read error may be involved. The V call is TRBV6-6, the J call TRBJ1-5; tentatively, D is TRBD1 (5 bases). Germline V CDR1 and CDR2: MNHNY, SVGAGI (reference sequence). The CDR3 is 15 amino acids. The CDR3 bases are TGTGCCAGCAGCGATACTGACAGAGGCAATCGGCCCCAGCATTTT. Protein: CASSDTDRGNRPQHF.

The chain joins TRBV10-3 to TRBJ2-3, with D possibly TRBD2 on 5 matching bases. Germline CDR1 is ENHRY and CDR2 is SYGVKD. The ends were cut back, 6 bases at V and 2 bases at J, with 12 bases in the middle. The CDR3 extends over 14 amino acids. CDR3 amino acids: CAISRSGTTDTQYF. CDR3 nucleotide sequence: TGTGCCATCAGCCGAAGCGGAACCACAGATACGCAGTATTTT.

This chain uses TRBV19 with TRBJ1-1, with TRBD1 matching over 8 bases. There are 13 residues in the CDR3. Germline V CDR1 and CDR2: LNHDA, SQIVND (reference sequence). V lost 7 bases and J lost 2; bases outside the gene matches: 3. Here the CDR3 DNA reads TGTGCCAGTACCACAGGGGGAAACACTGAAGCTTTCTTT. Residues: CASTTGGNTEAFF.

The CDR3 here is CASILSGVSSYNEQFF. In DNA, the CDR3 is TGTGCCAGCATCCTCAGCGGGGTAAGCTCCTACAATGAGCAGTTCTTC. The chain combines TRBV6-6 with TRBJ2-1, with TRBD2 identical over 7 bases. Per the germline V gene, CDR1 is MNHNY and CDR2 is SVGAGI (reference sequence). V shed 7 bases and J 0 bases; nucleotides not matched to a gene: 9. This CDR3 has 16 residues.

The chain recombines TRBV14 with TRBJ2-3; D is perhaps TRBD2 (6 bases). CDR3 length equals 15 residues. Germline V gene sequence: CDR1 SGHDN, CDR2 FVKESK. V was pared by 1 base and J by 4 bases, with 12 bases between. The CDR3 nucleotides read TGTGCCAGCAGCCAAGTCGGGGGTTCCGCAGATACGCAGTATTTT. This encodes CASSQVGGSADTQYF.

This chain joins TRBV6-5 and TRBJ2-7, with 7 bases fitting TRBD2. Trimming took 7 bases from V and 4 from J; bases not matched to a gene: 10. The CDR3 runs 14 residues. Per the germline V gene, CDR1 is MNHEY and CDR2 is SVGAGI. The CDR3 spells CASTRTGRQYEQYF. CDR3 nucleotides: TGTGCCAGCACCCGGACCGGGAGGCAGTACGAGCAGTACTTC.

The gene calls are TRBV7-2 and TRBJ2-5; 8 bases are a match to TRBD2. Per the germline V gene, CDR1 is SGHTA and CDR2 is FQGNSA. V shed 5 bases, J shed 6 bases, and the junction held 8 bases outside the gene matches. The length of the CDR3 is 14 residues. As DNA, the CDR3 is TGTGCCAGCAGCCCAGGACGGGGGGGAAAGACCCAGTACTTC. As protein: CASSPGRGGKTQYF. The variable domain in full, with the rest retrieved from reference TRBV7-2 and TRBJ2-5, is GAGVSQSPSNKVTEKGKDVELRCDPISGHTALYWYRQSLGQGLEFLIYFQGNSAPDKSGLPSDRFSAERTGGSVSTLTIQRTQQEDSAVYLCASSPGRGGKTQYFGPGTRLLVL.